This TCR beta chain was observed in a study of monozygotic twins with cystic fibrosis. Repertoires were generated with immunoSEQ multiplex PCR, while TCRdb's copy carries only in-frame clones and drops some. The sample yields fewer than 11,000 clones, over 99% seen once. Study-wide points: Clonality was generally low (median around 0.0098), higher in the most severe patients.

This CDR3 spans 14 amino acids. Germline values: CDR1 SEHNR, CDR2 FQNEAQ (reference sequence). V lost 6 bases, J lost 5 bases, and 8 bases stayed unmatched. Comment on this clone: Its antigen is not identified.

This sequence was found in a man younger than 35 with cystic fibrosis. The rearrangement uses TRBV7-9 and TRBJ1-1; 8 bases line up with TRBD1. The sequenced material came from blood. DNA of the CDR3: TGTGCCAGCAGATCAGGGGGCGCTTGGACTGAAGCTTTCTTT. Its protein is CASRSGGAWTEAFF.